Below are 3 T cell receptor beta chains sequenced from a single sample in a study of blood T cell repertoires in COVID-19. Here immunoSEQ multiplex PCR was the method, and the copy in TCRdb shows in-frame clones only, minus some. The sample includes over 200,000 clones, approximately 82% seen only once; the top ten take under 3%. The sample was peripheral blood. Every receptor here comes from a woman between 70 and 85 years old with active or convalescent COVID-19.

The V gene is TRBV10-3, the J gene TRBJ1-1; a weak D match, TRBD1 (6 bases). V lost 10 bases and J 1 base, leaving 13 bases between the germline ends. CDR1 ENHRY and CDR2 SYGVKD come from the germline V gene. This CDR3 spans 13 amino acids. CDR3 sequence: CATTGSGNTEAFF. The CDR3, as DNA: TGTGCCACAACAGGGAGCGGGAACACTGAAGCTTTCTTT.

The chain is built from TRBV5-1 and TRBJ2-1; 13 bases are shared with TRBD2. Trimming removed 0 bases from V and 7 bases from J; junction bases left unmatched: 7. The CDR3 runs 17 residues. Looked up from germline, CDR1 is SGHRS and CDR2 is YFSETQ. As DNA, the CDR3 is TGCGCCAGCAGCTTGGCCCCGGGACTAGCGGGGCCGAATGAGCAGTTCTTC. Translated, it gives CASSLAPGLAGPNEQFF.

The chain links TRBV7-2 to TRBJ2-3; 7 nucleotides align to TRBD2. Germline lookup yields CDR1 SGHTA and CDR2 FQGNSA. The CDR3 spans 16 residues. The ends lost 5 bases at V and 2 bases at J; junction bases unmatched: 10. The CDR3: CASSKKSSGNTDTQYF. CDR3 coding DNA: TGTGCCAGCAGCAAGAAGTCCAGCGGGAACACAGATACGCAGTATTTT.